These T cell receptor beta chains were read from a single sample in a study of blood T cell repertoires in COVID-19. The table came from immunoSEQ multiplex PCR; TCRdb's copy has only in-frame clones and leaves some out. Of 50,000 to 60,000 clones listed, around 90% are singletons. Sequencing was done on a sample of peripheral blood. These receptors all stem from a man in his forties with COVID-19, enrolled during active disease. Both conserved end residues are part of each CDR3. The order of the fields is J gene, V gene, CDR3 protein.

j_gene: TRBJ1-2
v_gene: TRBV6-5
CDR3aa: CASRDREVHGYTF

j_gene: TRBJ1-5
v_gene: TRBV27
CDR3aa: CASSLYATERGPQHF

j_gene: TRBJ2-1
v_gene: TRBV27
CDR3aa: CASNGGGEQFF

j_gene: TRBJ2-3
v_gene: TRBV12-5
CDR3aa: CASGLVEVSGRTGDTQYF

j_gene: TRBJ2-7
v_gene: TRBV18
CDR3aa: CASSPLAGSYEQYF

j_gene: TRBJ1-6
v_gene: TRBV10-2
CDR3aa: CASKAVFNSPLHF

j_gene: TRBJ2-5
v_gene: TRBV2
CDR3aa: CASSELAETQYF

j_gene: TRBJ2-7
v_gene: TRBV19
CDR3aa: CASSIRPGTGTYEQYF

j_gene: TRBJ2-5
v_gene: TRBV28
CDR3aa: CASSPTRETQYF

j_gene: TRBJ1-2
v_gene: TRBV7-8
CDR3aa: CASSPYRDGYTF

j_gene: TRBJ1-1
v_gene: TRBV11-2
CDR3aa: CASSLLEGTAFF

j_gene: TRBJ2-3
v_gene: TRBV7-3
CDR3aa: CASSRVRGGTDTQYF

j_gene: TRBJ1-1
v_gene: TRBV5-4
CDR3aa: CASSRPAGTEAFF

j_gene: TRBJ1-1
v_gene: TRBV28
CDR3aa: CASSWGEGNTEAFF

j_gene: TRBJ1-4
v_gene: TRBV28
CDR3aa: CASSFGGADEKLFF

j_gene: TRBJ1-6
v_gene: TRBV28
CDR3aa: CASSFNQARNSPLHF

j_gene: TRBJ2-3
v_gene: TRBV6-4
CDR3aa: CASSQDRGSDTQYF

j_gene: TRBJ2-7
v_gene: TRBV18
CDR3aa: CASSPGTSKGYEQYF

j_gene: TRBJ2-1
v_gene: TRBV28
CDR3aa: CASSYRTGGLDEQFF

j_gene: TRBJ1-1
v_gene: TRBV10-3
CDR3aa: CAISAGVNTEAFF

j_gene: TRBJ2-2
v_gene: TRBV6-6
CDR3aa: CASSYAAGAGTGELFF

j_gene: TRBJ2-3
v_gene: TRBV13
CDR3aa: CASSLEAGGDTQYF

j_gene: TRBJ2-7
v_gene: TRBV7-8
CDR3aa: CASSLGVTYEQYF

j_gene: TRBJ2-7
v_gene: TRBV7-9
CDR3aa: CASSLVVGGPPYEQYF

j_gene: TRBJ1-2
v_gene: TRBV5-4
CDR3aa: CASSSSTAYGYTF

j_gene: TRBJ2-2
v_gene: TRBV29-1
CDR3aa: CSAALGAGGTGELFF

j_gene: TRBJ1-1
v_gene: TRBV7-3
CDR3aa: CASSFQPQATEAFF

j_gene: TRBJ2-4
v_gene: TRBV6-6
CDR3aa: CASSPGGLAKNIQYF

j_gene: TRBJ2-5
v_gene: TRBV7-9
CDR3aa: CASSHHGLADQETQYF

j_gene: TRBJ2-1
v_gene: TRBV7-9
CDR3aa: CASSLAGDYNEQFF

j_gene: TRBJ2-1
v_gene: TRBV2
CDR3aa: CASSTSGRGDEQFF

j_gene: TRBJ2-7
v_gene: TRBV29-1
CDR3aa: CSVGAGLSYEQYF

j_gene: TRBJ1-5
v_gene: TRBV19
CDR3aa: CASSADIYYQPQHF

j_gene: TRBJ1-1
v_gene: TRBV11-2
CDR3aa: CASSLDLSRYTEAFF

j_gene: TRBJ2-7
v_gene: TRBV6-5
CDR3aa: CASSYRGQGAYEQYF

j_gene: TRBJ2-7
v_gene: TRBV7-2
CDR3aa: CASSFYSGGAGEQYF

j_gene: TRBJ1-1
v_gene: TRBV19
CDR3aa: CASSPIGEATEAFF

j_gene: TRBJ2-7
v_gene: TRBV19
CDR3aa: CASSMGASSREQYF

j_gene: TRBJ1-4
v_gene: TRBV2
CDR3aa: CASRGTATNEKLFF

j_gene: TRBJ1-1
v_gene: TRBV27
CDR3aa: CASNILATGFNTEAFF